These 30 T cell receptor beta chains originate from one sample sequenced in a study of shared clonotypes between healthy human individuals (TCRdb year 2020). Preparation of the library involved the immunoSEQ multiplex PCR assay. TCRdb took this table from immuneACCESS and kept in-frame rearrangements with V and J called. Such tables lack part of the clones; where checked against another copy, unresolved V genes explain under half of the gap, and the rest is unexplained. The sample data list about 2,500,000 clones, and over 85% of these were observed just once. Together, the top ten hold 0.11% to 0.15% of the sample. The sequenced sample was naive CD4+ T cells sorted from blood. Taken with the paper, the label for cell subset or site translates to: CD45RA+ positively selected. These receptors originate from a man between 18 and 29 years old in good health.

The sample holds one count of this clone. The rearrangement uses TRBV6-4 and TRBJ2-1; 10 nucleotides align to TRBD2. CDR1 MRHNA and CDR2 SNTAGT come from the germline V gene. This CDR3 comprises 12 residues. CDR3 nucleotide sequence: TGTGCTGGACTAGCGGAATACAATGAGCAGTTCTTC. It yields the protein CAGLAEYNEQFF.

V and J are TRBV7-2 and TRBJ2-7, with D perhaps TRBD2 (6 bases). Germline V CDR1 and CDR2: SGHTA, FQGNSA. V shed 0 bases and J shed 2 bases, with 17 bases lying between them. The CDR3 runs to 17 residues. In DNA, the CDR3 is TGTGCCAGCAGCTTAGCGCGGGGCAATGACAATACCTACGAGCAGTACTTC. It translates to CASSLARGNDNTYEQYF.

The gene calls are TRBV5-1 and TRBJ1-1; TRBD1 matches at 9 bases. Losses at the gene ends were 1 base for V and 8 bases for J; bases not matched to a gene: 6. This CDR3 spans 14 amino acids. Per the germline V gene, CDR1 is SGHRS and CDR2 is YFSETQ. In nucleotides, the CDR3 is TGCGCCAGCAGCTTGTCCGGGACAGGGCCAGAAGCTTTCTTT. It specifies CASSLSGTGPEAFF.

The rearrangement links TRBV12-2 to TRBJ2-2; the table's TRBD2 call for D was not verified on the DNA. TRBV12-2 is annotated as a pseudogene. CDR3 length: 16 amino acids. DNA for the CDR3: TGTGCAAGTCGCTTTTCTAGCGGGGGACACACCGGGGAGCTGTTTTTT. Amino acids: CASRFSSGGHTGELFF.

The gene calls are TRBV6-1 and TRBJ1-1; D is unresolved. Deletions cut 1 base from V and 5 bases from J, with 8 bases between. The CDR3 totals 13 residues. Germline V gene lookup returns CDR1 MNHNS and CDR2 SASEGT. The CDR3 region is CASSEGRPTEAFF. The CDR3 nucleotides read TGTGCCAGCAGTGAAGGCCGTCCAACTGAAGCTTTCTTT.

The genes are TRBV30 and TRBJ2-5; 9 nucleotides agree with TRBD1. The DNA end is a closer match to TRBJ2-7, so the J assignment may be wrong. CDR1 is GTSNPN and CDR2 is SVGIG in the germline V gene (reference sequence). This CDR3 has 17 amino acids. The DNA for the CDR3 is TGTGCCTGGAGTCCCACTCGGACCGGGACAGGGCCCTACGAGCAGTACTTC. Its protein is CAWSPTRTGTGPYEQYF.

The chain recombines TRBV2 with TRBJ2-5, with D perhaps matching TRBD1 (6 bases). The germline V and J ends were trimmed by 7 bases and 4 bases, with 13 bases remaining between them. CDR1 is SNHLY, CDR2 FYNNEI, per germline. The CDR3 totals 13 residues. DNA for the CDR3: TGTGCCAGCATTGGGCTGGGGGCAGAGACCCAGTACTTC. It encodes CASIGLGAETQYF.

J is TRBJ2-2 and V is TRBV14, with D possibly matching TRBD1 (6 bases). This CDR3 comprises 15 residues. Germline-derived CDR1 and CDR2 are SGHDN and FVKESK. Trimming removed 0 bases from V and 5 bases from J, with 10 bases in between. In DNA, the CDR3 is TGTGCCAGCAGCCAAGAACTAACAGGGACCGGGGAGCTGTTTTTT. This sequence encodes CASSQELTGTGELFF.

DNA of the CDR3: TGTGCCAGCAGCTTAGGGCAAGCGGGATACTCCTACGAGCAGTACTTC. This codes for CASSLGQAGYSYEQYF. The rearrangement links TRBV11-2 to TRBJ2-7, with TRBD2 matching over 7 bases. This CDR3 is 16 amino acids long. The V gene end was trimmed by 1 base and the J gene end by 0 bases; junction bases not matched to a gene: 6. Germline V gene sequence: CDR1 SGHAT, CDR2 FQNNGV. The full variable domain, completed using reference TRBV11-2 and TRBJ2-7, is EAGVAQSPRYKIIEKRQSVAFWCNPISGHATLYWYQQILGQGPKLLIQFQNNGVVDDSQLPKDRFSAERLKGVDSTLKIQPAKLEDSAVYLCASSLGQAGYSYEQYFGPGTRLTVT.

The gene calls are TRBV5-1 and TRBJ2-3; D is unclear. Germline loops: CDR1 SGHRS, CDR2 YFSETQ. The CDR3 consists of 16 residues. The V and J ends lost 3 bases and 3 bases respectively, with 17 bases between them. For the CDR3, the DNA is TGCGCCAGCAGCTCAGACGGTCCGGTGGGGACAGATACGCAGTATTTT. This translates into CASSSDGPVGTDTQYF. The whole variable domain, filled in from reference TRBV5-1 and TRBJ2-3, reads KAGVTQTPRYLIKTRGQQVTLSCSPISGHRSVSWYQQTPGQGLQFLFEYFSETQRNKGNFPGRFSGRQFSNSRSEMNVSTLELGDSALYLCASSSDGPVGTDTQYFGPGTRLTVL.

The V gene is TRBV11-2, the J gene TRBJ2-7; D is unresolved. The CDR3 loop spans 12 amino acids. CDR1 is SGHAT, CDR2 FQNNGV, per germline. V lost 4 bases to trimming and J lost 6 bases, with 10 bases between them. CDR3 bases: TGTGCCAGCAGCTCCTCCCCCTTCGAGCAGTACTTC. Its translation is CASSSSPFEQYF.

The V and J genes are TRBV29-1 and TRBJ2-5; 10 bases line up with TRBD1. The end of the DNA is better explained by TRBJ2-7, so the J call may be wrong. The CDR3 has 14 residues. The germline gives CDR1 SQVTM, CDR2 ANQGSEA. CDR3 sequence reads: CSVLPGTGAYEQYF. The DNA for the CDR3 is TGCAGCGTGTTACCCGGGACAGGGGCCTACGAGCAGTACTTC.

The chain has TRBV2 and TRBJ2-5, with 8 bases aligning to TRBD2. Germline V lookup: CDR1 SNHLY, CDR2 FYNNEI. The ends lost 1 base at V and 4 bases at J; junction bases unmatched: 5. The CDR3 is 15 amino acids. CDR3 protein: CASSEGGLDVETQYF. The CDR3 DNA sequence: TGTGCCAGCAGTGAAGGGGGACTAGATGTAGAGACCCAGTACTTC.

The chain uses TRBV6-1 and TRBJ1-3; D gene uncertain. Trimming removed 5 bases from V and 4 bases from J, with 9 bases in between. The germline gives CDR1 MNHNS, CDR2 SASEGT. The CDR3 is 13 amino acids. The chain's CDR3 is CASSPPLGNTIYF. CDR3 bases: TGTGCCAGCAGTCCTCCGCTCGGAAACACCATATATTTT.

The chain joins TRBV6-1 to TRBJ1-4; D call uncertain. CDR3 length: 15 residues. The germline V gene has CDR1 MNHNS and CDR2 SASEGT. V dropped 5 bases and J dropped 7 bases, with 17 bases sitting between them. The CDR3: CASSTGWGSAEKLFF. As DNA, the CDR3 is TGTGCCAGCAGTACTGGGTGGGGTAGCGCTGAAAAACTGTTTTTT.

The chain carries TRBV6-5 and TRBJ2-7; 8 bases are shared with TRBD2. CDR3 size: 14 residues. Germline CDR1 reads MNHEY; CDR2 reads SVGAGI. The V and J ends lost 6 bases and 0 bases, in that order; junction bases with no gene match: 4. The CDR3, as DNA: TGTGCCAGCAGAAGCGGGGGAACCTCCTACGAGCAGTACTTC. Translation: CASRSGGTSYEQYF.

This rearrangement joins TRBV25-1 to TRBJ2-1; D is uncertain. Germline assignment: CDR1 MGHDK and CDR2 SYGVNS. V shed 8 bases and J shed 2 bases, with 10 bases lying between them. This CDR3 region has 13 residues. The CDR3 nucleotides are TGTGCCAGCCTGGGCAACGCCTACAATGAGCAGTTCTTC. This gives the protein CASLGNAYNEQFF.

This chain links TRBV19 with TRBJ2-1; D may correspond to TRBD1 or TRBD2 (5 bases each). Germline values: CDR1 LNHDA, CDR2 SQIVND (reference sequence). This CDR3 is built from 16 residues. The germline V and J ends were trimmed by 5 bases and 9 bases, with 23 bases remaining between them. CDR3 sequence (DNA): TGTGCCAGTAGTCCCCCGGGTGGGCGGGTAACAGGTGAGCAGTTCTTC. It specifies CASSPPGGRVTGEQFF.

Worth noting for this clone: The same CDR3 can be traced to other DNA sequences in this sample. The genes are TRBV6-5 and TRBJ1-2, with D tentatively TRBD1 (5 bases). Trimming left V 8 bases short and J 7 bases short, with 11 bases between. Germline V lookup: CDR1 MNHEY, CDR2 SVGAGI. This CDR3 has 11 amino acids. The CDR3 is CASSGGSGYTF. The CDR3, as DNA: TGTGCCAGCTCCGGGGGGAGTGGCTACACCTTC.

This chain uses TRBV6-5 with TRBJ2-3; D is perhaps TRBD1 (7 bases). The CDR3 consists of 15 residues. Trimming removed 7 bases from V and 1 base from J, with 15 bases in between. Germline values: CDR1 MNHEY, CDR2 SVGAGI. CDR3 sequence: CASTPQGGGTDTQYF. The CDR3 region has the DNA TGTGCCAGCACCCCGCAGGGGGGCGGCACAGATACGCAGTATTTT.

The genes are TRBV6-4 and TRBJ2-7; 10 nucleotides match TRBD2. The CDR3 runs to 15 residues. Germline trimming cut 5 bases from V and 3 bases from J; bases unmatched to any gene: 7. From germline, CDR1 is MRHNA and CDR2 SNTAGT. The CDR3 DNA sequence: TGTGCCAGCAGTCTAATAGCGGGAGGACACTACGAGCAGTACTTC. Residues: CASSLIAGGHYEQYF.

This chain uses TRBV5-1 with TRBJ1-1; 7 bases match TRBD1. This CDR3 contains 17 residues. Trimming cost V 4 bases and J 0 bases; bases outside gene matches: 12. The germline V gene encodes CDR1 SGHRS and CDR2 YFSETQ. In DNA, the CDR3 is TGCGCCAGCAGCATAAGCCGGGACAGAAGCATGAACACTGAAGCTTTCTTT. It specifies CASSISRDRSMNTEAFF. The whole variable domain, remainder taken from reference TRBV5-1 and TRBJ1-1, is KAGVTQTPRYLIKTRGQQVTLSCSPISGHRSVSWYQQTPGQGLQFLFEYFSETQRNKGNFPGRFSGRQFSNSRSEMNVSTLELGDSALYLCASSISRDRSMNTEAFFGQGTRLTVV.

The genes are TRBV5-6 and TRBJ1-5; no reliable D call. V lost 4 bases and J lost 0, with 8 bases in between. CDR1 is SGHDT and CDR2 is YYEEEE in the germline V gene. There are 14 residues in the CDR3. The CDR3 coding sequence is TGTGCCAGCAGCGGACTGTATAGCAATCAGCCCCAGCATTTT. This sequence encodes CASSGLYSNQPQHF. Filled out from reference TRBV5-6 and TRBJ1-5, the complete variable domain reads DAGVTQSPTHLIKTRGQQVTLRCSPKSGHDTVSWYQQALGQGPQFIFQYYEEEERQRGNFPDRFSGHQFPNYSSELNVNALLLGDSALYLCASSGLYSNQPQHFGDGTRLSIL.

The rearrangement joins TRBV5-1 to TRBJ2-5; 11 nucleotides line up with TRBD2. CDR3 length: 16 residues. V was clipped by 4 bases and J by 1 base; unmatched bases: 6. Per germline, CDR1 SGHRS and CDR2 YFSETQ. CDR3 in amino acids: CASSPGLAETQETQYF. The CDR3 DNA reads as TGCGCCAGCAGCCCGGGACTAGCGGAGACCCAAGAGACCCAGTACTTC.

This sequence joins TRBV9 and TRBJ2-1, with no clear D. The germline CDR1 and CDR2 sequences are SGDLS and YYNGEE. CDR3 length equals 14 residues. Trimming took 0 bases from V and 5 from J, leaving 9 bases between them. The CDR3 bases are TGTGCCAGCAGCGTAGGCGGTAGGGACAATGAGCAGTTCTTC. Its translation: CASSVGGRDNEQFF.

The chain joins TRBV5-5 to TRBJ1-1; TRBD1 agrees at 7 bases. Germline V CDR1 and CDR2: SGHKS, YYEKEE (reference sequence). Germline trimming cut 4 bases from V and 0 bases from J; bases unmatched to any gene: 9. This CDR3 spans 16 amino acids. The CDR3 loop is CASSGGHGTVNTEAFF. DNA for the CDR3: TGTGCCAGCAGCGGGGGTCATGGGACAGTGAACACTGAAGCTTTCTTT.

V gene TRBV30 combines with J gene TRBJ2-1; a possible D gene is TRBD1 (8 bases). Trimming cost V 4 bases and J 7 bases, with 17 bases left between them. This CDR3 has 14 amino acids. Looked up from germline, CDR1 is GTSNPN and CDR2 is SVGIG (reference sequence). The CDR3: CAWNLGQGGNEQFF. CDR3 DNA: TGTGCCTGGAATCTTGGACAGGGAGGGAATGAGCAGTTCTTC.

This chain links TRBV2 with TRBJ1-5; D gene uncertain. CDR3 length: 15 amino acids. Germline-derived CDR1 and CDR2 are SNHLY and FYNNEI. V gave up 6 bases and J gave up 3 bases, with 15 bases separating them. The CDR3 region is CASSKPPDPNQPQHF. The CDR3 bases are TGTGCCAGCAGCAAACCGCCGGACCCCAATCAGCCCCAGCATTTT.

The chain employs TRBV7-9 and TRBJ1-5; 9 nucleotides line up with TRBD1. Germline CDR1 is SEHNR and CDR2 is FQNEAQ (reference sequence). The J segment lost 4 bases and the V segment lost 5 bases, leaving 9 bases of the junction unmatched. This CDR3 is 16 amino acids long. CDR3 in DNA: TGTGCCAGCAGCCCCGGCGGGACAGGGACAAATCAGCCCCAGCATTTT. Its translation is CASSPGGTGTNQPQHF.

J is TRBJ2-5 and V is TRBV2; tentatively, D is TRBD1 (6 bases). Germline V CDR1 and CDR2: SNHLY, FYNNEI. This CDR3 region has 16 residues. The V end lost 0 bases, the J end lost 2 bases, and 13 bases lay between the germline ends. In DNA form, the CDR3 reads TGTGCCAGCAGTGAAGCGCCCCCAGGGGCGCAAGAGACCCAGTACTTC. As protein: CASSEAPPGAQETQYF.